This T cell receptor beta chain was retrieved from a study of T cell changes during pregnancy in multiple sclerosis. Using immunoSEQ multiplex PCR, the repertoire was profiled, and TCRdb retains in-frame clones only, with some absent. Altogether about 94,000 clones are present, about 93% being singletons, with the ten largest covering about 0.98%. CDR1 and CDR2 (germline): LNHDA, SQIVND (reference sequence). V shed 7 bases and J 10 bases; nucleotides not matched to a gene: 15. This CDR3 contains 15 residues. V usage is TRBV19 and J usage is TRBJ1-4, with 7 bases identical to TRBD1. The sequence came from a female donor with multiple sclerosis, enrolled in a pregnancy study. Here the sequenced sample was peripheral blood, taken after pregnancy. The CDR3 sequence: CASTTGDSGWGKLFF. The CDR3 nucleotides read TGTGCCAGTACCACAGGGGACAGCGGGTGGGGAAAACTGTTTTTT.